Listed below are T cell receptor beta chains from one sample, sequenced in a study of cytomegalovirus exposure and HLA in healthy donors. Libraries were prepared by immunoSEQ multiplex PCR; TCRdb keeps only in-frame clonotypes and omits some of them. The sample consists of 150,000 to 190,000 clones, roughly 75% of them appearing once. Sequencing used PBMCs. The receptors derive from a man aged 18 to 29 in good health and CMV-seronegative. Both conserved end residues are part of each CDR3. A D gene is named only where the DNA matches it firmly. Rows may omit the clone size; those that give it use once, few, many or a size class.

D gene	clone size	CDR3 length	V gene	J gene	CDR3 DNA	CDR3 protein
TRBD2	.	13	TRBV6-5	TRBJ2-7	TGTGCCACCCTCGGACTAGGGACCTACGAGCAGTACTTC	CATLGLGTYEQYF
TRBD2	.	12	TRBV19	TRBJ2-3	TGTGCCAGTAGAGACCCTAGCGGTCCGCAGTATTTT	CASRDPSGPQYF
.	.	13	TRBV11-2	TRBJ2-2	TGTGCCAGCGGCCCGCCGAACACCGGGGAGCTGTTTTTT	CASGPPNTGELFF
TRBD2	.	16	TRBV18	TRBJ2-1	TGTGCCAGCTCACCAGCACTAGCGGGAGGCTACAATGAGCAGTTCTTC	CASSPALAGGYNEQFF
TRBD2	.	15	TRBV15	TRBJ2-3	TGTGCCACCAGCAGAGTTAGCGGGAGCCCAGATACGCAGTATTTT	CATSRVSGSPDTQYF
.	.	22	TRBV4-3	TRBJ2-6	TGCGCCAGCAGCCAAGATCCTCGGCGAGGGGCAGGGGTAGATTCTGGGGCCAACGTCCTGACTTTC	CASSQDPRRGAGVDSGANVLTF
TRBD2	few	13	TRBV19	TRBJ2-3	TGTGCCAGTAACCAGCGGGAGAGAGATACGCAGTATTTT	CASNQRERDTQYF
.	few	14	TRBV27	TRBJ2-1	TGTGCCAGCAGTTGGGCTGGCTCCTACAATGAGCAGTTCTTC	CASSWAGSYNEQFF
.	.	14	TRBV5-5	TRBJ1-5	TGTGCCAGCTTGGGGGGGGTGGGGCACCAGCCCCAGCATTTT	CASLGGVGHQPQHF
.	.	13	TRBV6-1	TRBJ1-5	TGTGCCAGCAGTGAACGGGAGAGGCAGCCCCAGCATTTT	CASSERERQPQHF
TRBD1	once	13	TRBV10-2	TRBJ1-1	TGCGCCAGCAGCCAACAGGGGGCAACTGAAGCTTTCTTT	CASSQQGATEAFF
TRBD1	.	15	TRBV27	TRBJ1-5	TGTGCCAGCAGTTTAGGGACAGGCCTAAATCAGCCCCAGCATTTT	CASSLGTGLNQPQHF